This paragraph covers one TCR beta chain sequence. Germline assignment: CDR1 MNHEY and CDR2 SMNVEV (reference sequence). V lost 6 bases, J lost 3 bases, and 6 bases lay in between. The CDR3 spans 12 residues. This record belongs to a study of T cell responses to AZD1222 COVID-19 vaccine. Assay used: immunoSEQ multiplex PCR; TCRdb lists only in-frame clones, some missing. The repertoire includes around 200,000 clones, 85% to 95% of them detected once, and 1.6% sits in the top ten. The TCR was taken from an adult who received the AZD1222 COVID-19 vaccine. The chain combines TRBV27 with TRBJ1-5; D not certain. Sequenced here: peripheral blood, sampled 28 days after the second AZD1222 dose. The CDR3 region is CASSQYNQPQHF. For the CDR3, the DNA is TGTGCCAGCAGCCAGTACAATCAGCCCCAGCATTTT.